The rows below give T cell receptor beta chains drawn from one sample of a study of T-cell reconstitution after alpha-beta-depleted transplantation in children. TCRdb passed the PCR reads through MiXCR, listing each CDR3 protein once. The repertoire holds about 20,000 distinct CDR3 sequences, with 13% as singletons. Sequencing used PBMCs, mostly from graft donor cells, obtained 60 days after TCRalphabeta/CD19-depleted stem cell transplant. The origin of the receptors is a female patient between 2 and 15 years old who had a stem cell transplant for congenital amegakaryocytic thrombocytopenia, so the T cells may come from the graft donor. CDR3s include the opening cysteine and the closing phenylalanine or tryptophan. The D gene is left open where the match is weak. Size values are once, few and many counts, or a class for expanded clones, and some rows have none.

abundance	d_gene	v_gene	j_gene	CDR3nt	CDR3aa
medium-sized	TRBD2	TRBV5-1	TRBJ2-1	TGCGCCAGCAGCTTGTCTAGCGGGGGGGCTGATGAGCAGTTCTTC	CASSLSSGGADEQFF
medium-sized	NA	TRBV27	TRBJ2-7	TGTGCCGGGTACGAGCAGTACTTC	CAGYEQYF
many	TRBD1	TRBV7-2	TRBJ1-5	TGTGCCAGCAGCTTAGCTTTCGGGACAGGTCTATCGCCCCAGCATTTT	CASSLAFGTGLSPQHF
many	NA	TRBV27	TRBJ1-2	TGTGCCAGCAGGACTCTGGACGGGGACTATGGCTACACCTTC	CASRTLDGDYGYTF
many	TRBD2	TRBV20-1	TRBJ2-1	TGCAGTGCTAGAGATCGGGGACTAGCGGGACGTTTTTATTCCTACAATGAGCAGTTCTTC	CSARDRGLAGRFYSYNEQFF
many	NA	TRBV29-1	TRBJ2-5	TGCAGCGCGCGACCCGTGGGCGGGTCTAGAGAGACCCAGTACTTC	CSARPVGGSRETQYF
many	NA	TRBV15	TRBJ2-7	TGTGCCACCAGACGACGGGTCCTGGAGCAGTACTTC	CATRRRVLEQYF
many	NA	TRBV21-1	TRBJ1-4	TGTGCCAGCAGCACCTCGACAGGGGAGAGTAATGAAAAACTGTTTTTT	CASSTSTGESNEKLFF
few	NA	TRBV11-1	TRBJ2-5	TGTGCCAGCAGACCCGGACAGTTGAGGGAAGAGACCCAGTACTTC	CASRPGQLREETQYF
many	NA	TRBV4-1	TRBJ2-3	TGCGCCAGCACCCCAATCGGGCTAGTAAGGAATACGCAGTATTTT	CASTPIGLVRNTQYF
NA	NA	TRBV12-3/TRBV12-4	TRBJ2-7	TGTGCCAGCAGCATGTCTGGGATCGACTACGAGCAGTACTTC	CASSMSGIDYEQYF
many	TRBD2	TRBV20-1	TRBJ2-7	TGCAGTGCTAGACAGCGGGAGTACGAGCAGTACTTC	CSARQREYEQYF
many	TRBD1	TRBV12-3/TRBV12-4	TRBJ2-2	TGTGCCAGCGGACCCGACAGGGCGAACACCGGGGAGCTGTTTTTT	CASGPDRANTGELFF
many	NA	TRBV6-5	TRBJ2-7	TGTGCCAGCAGTTACCATGGCGAGAGCGAGCAGTACTTC	CASSYHGESEQYF
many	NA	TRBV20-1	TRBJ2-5	TGCAGTTCACTCAGCGGCCAAGAGACCCAGTACTTC	CSSLSGQETQYF
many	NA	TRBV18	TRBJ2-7	TGTGCCAGCTCACCCTCAGGACAGTCCTACGAGCAGTACTTC	CASSPSGQSYEQYF
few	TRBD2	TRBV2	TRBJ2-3	TGTGCCAGCAGGCGGACTAGCGGCACAGATACGCAGTATTTT	CASRRTSGTDTQYF
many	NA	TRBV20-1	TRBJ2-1	TGCAGTGCTAGAAATTGGGGCCTAGAGGACTGGGATGAGCAGTTCTTC	CSARNWGLEDWDEQFF
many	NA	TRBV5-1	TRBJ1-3	TGCGCCAGCAGCTTGGAAGGGGGAAACACCATATATTTT	CASSLEGGNTIYF
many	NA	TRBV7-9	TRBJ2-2	TGTGCCAGCAGCCCCCCGGACCATGGGACCGGGGAGCTGTTTTTT	CASSPPDHGTGELFF
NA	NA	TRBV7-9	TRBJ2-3	TGTGCCAGCAGGTTCGGAGATACGCAGTATTTT	CASRFGDTQYF
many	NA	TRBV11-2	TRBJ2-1	TGTGCCAGCAGCTTAGGGACGCCGACCGAGCAGTTCTTC	CASSLGTPTEQFF
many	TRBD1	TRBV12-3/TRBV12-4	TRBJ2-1	TGTGCCAGCAGTTTAGGGGGACAGGGGGGGAGCAATGAGCAGTTCTTC	CASSLGGQGGSNEQFF
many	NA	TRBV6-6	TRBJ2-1	TGTGCCAGCAGTGGACCCTACAATGAGCAGTTCTTC	CASSGPYNEQFF
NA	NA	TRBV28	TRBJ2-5	TGTGCCAGCGGGGGTCAAACCCAGTACTTC	CASGGQTQYF
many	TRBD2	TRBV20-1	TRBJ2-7	TGCAGTGCTGGACTAGCGGGAGGGTACGAGCAGTACTTC	CSAGLAGGYEQYF
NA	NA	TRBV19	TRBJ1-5	TGTGCCACCAAAGAAGGATTCGACAATCAGCCCCAGCATTTT	CATKEGFDNQPQHF
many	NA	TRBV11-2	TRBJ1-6	TGTGCCAGCAGCTGGAGACTTGATAATTCACCCCTCCACTTT	CASSWRLDNSPLHF
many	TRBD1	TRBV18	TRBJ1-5	TGTGCCAGCTCACCCGGACAGGGAAGCAATCAGCCCCAGCATTTT	CASSPGQGSNQPQHF
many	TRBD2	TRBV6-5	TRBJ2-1	TGTGCCAGCAGTTACCCTCGACTAGCGGGAGGGGGCAATGAGCAGTTCTTC	CASSYPRLAGGGNEQFF
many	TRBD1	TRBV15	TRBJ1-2	TGTGCCACCAGCAGAGGTGGACAGGGGGCAGGGAACTATGGCTACACCTTC	CATSRGGQGAGNYGYTF
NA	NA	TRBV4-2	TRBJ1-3	TGTGCCAGCAGCCAAGACGCCAGCTCTGGAAACACCATATATTTT	CASSQDASSGNTIYF
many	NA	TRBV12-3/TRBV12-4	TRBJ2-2	TGTGCCAGCGGCCAAGCAAGACAGGCCACTAGGTCCGGGGAGCTGTTTTTT	CASGQARQATRSGELFF
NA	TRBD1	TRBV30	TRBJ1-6	TGTGCCTGGACAGCCATACCGACAGGGATGGGTAATTCACCCCTCCACTTT	CAWTAIPTGMGNSPLHF
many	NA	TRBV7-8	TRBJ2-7	TGTGCCAGCAGCCTCCTGTCAGGGTCCTTTACCTACGAGCAGTACTTC	CASSLLSGSFTYEQYF
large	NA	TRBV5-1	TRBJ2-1	TGCGCCAGCAGCTCCTCCTATTTCTACAATGAGCAGTTCTTC	CASSSSYFYNEQFF
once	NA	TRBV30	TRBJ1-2	TGTGCCTGGAGTGTACTTGTTTCTCATGGCTACACCTTC	CAWSVLVSHGYTF
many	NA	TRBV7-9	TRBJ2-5	TGTGCCAGCAGCTTAGGGGTTACTGGGCTACAAGAGACCCAGTACTTC	CASSLGVTGLQETQYF
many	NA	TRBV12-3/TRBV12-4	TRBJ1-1	TGTGCCAGCAGTTTATCTTCGGTTAACACTGAAGCTTTCTTT	CASSLSSVNTEAFF
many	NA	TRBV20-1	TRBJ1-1	TGCAGTGCGAGGAAAGATGGACCGAACACTGAAGCTTTCTTT	CSARKDGPNTEAFF
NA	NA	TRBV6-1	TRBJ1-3	TGTGCCAGCAGCCTCAAGAGGTACTCTGGAAACACCATATATTTT	CASSLKRYSGNTIYF
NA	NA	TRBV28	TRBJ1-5	TGTGCCAGCAGTTTATTGAGCAGGGGTCAGCCCCAGCATTTT	CASSLLSRGQPQHF
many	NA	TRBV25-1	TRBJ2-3	TGTGCCAGCAGTCTCGGGGCAATGGATACGCAGTATTTT	CASSLGAMDTQYF
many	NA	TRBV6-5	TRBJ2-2	TGTGCCAGCAGTTACGGGCTAGGTACCGGGGAGCTGTTTTTT	CASSYGLGTGELFF
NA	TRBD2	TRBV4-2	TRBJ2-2	TGTGCCAGCAGCCATGAGAGGGTTAGCGGGGTCACCGGGGAGCTGTTTTTT	CASSHERVSGVTGELFF
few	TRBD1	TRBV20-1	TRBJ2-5	TGCAGTGCCCCCAGCGGGACAGGGAGCTTTAGTCGCCAAGAGACCCAGTACTTC	CSAPSGTGSFSRQETQYF
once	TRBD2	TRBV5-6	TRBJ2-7	TGTGCCAGCAGCCCACATAGCGGGAAGTCCTACGAGCAGTACTTC	CASSPHSGKSYEQYF
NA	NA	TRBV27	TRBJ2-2	TGTGCCAGTCGCTCGGTGAACACCGGGGAGCTGTTTTTT	CASRSVNTGELFF
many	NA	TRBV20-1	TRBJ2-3	TGCAGTGTTCCCCGGGGTCCTCGCACAGATACGCAGTATTTT	CSVPRGPRTDTQYF
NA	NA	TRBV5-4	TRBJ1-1	TGTGCCAGCAGCTTACAGGGTATGCTGAACACTGAAGCTTTCTTT	CASSLQGMLNTEAFF
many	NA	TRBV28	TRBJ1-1	TGTGCCAGCAAGGGCCCTGACACTGAAGCTTTCTTT	CASKGPDTEAFF
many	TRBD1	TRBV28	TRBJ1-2	TGTGCCAGCAGTTATCACAGGGGCCTAGATGGCTACACCTTC	CASSYHRGLDGYTF
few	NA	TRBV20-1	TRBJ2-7	TGCAGTGCTGGGGCCTCTTCTGGTGAGCAGTACTTC	CSAGASSGEQYF
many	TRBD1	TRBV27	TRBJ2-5	TGTGCCTCGGGACAGGCCCGAGGGGAGACCCAGTACTTC	CASGQARGETQYF
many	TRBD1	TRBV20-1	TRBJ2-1	TGCAGTGGCAGGGGGCAGCGCAATGAGCAGTTCTTC	CSGRGQRNEQFF
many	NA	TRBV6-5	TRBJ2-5	TGTGCCAGCAGCCACCGGGACACACAAGAGACCCAGTACTTC	CASSHRDTQETQYF
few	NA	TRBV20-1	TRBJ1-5	TGCTGCTTCTGGGGCAGGGATAAGGGCCCTGCCCATCAGCCCCAGCATTTT	CCFWGRDKGPAHQPQHF
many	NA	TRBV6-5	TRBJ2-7	TGTGCCAGCAAGGGGAGCTACGAGCAGTACTTC	CASKGSYEQYF
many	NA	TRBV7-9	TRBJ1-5	TGTGCCAGCAGCTCAGGACAGTTCGATAGCAATCAGCCCCAGCATTTT	CASSSGQFDSNQPQHF